This T cell receptor (beta chain) was observed in a study of T cell responses to AZD1222 COVID-19 vaccine. Findings and limits, study-wide: A rise in Spike-specific TCR breadth and depth followed two AZD1222 doses. None of the repertoires were sampled until the peak T cell response had passed. Clonal diversity was possibly underestimated, and white British individuals and females predominated among donors.

TCRdb's table, derived via immunoSEQ multiplex PCR, lists solely in-frame clones and lacks some. The repertoire holds tens of thousands of clones, about 93% seen once, with 6.3% in the top ten. This CDR3 region has 17 residues. Trimming at V came to 8 bases and at J to 3 bases, leaving 13 bases not matched to a gene. CDR1 is SNHLY, CDR2 FYNNEI, per germline. A note on this clone: No antigen is known for it.

The chain combines TRBV2 with TRBJ1-2, with 12 bases identical to TRBD1. This TCR derives from an adult who received the MenACWY meningococcal vaccine as a control. Sequenced material: peripheral blood, taken 28 days after the second dose of the MenACWY control vaccine. CDR3 loop: CASGGQGADKWDYGYTF. CDR3 bases: TGTGCCAGCGGGGGACAGGGGGCGGATAAGTGGGACTATGGCTACACCTTC.